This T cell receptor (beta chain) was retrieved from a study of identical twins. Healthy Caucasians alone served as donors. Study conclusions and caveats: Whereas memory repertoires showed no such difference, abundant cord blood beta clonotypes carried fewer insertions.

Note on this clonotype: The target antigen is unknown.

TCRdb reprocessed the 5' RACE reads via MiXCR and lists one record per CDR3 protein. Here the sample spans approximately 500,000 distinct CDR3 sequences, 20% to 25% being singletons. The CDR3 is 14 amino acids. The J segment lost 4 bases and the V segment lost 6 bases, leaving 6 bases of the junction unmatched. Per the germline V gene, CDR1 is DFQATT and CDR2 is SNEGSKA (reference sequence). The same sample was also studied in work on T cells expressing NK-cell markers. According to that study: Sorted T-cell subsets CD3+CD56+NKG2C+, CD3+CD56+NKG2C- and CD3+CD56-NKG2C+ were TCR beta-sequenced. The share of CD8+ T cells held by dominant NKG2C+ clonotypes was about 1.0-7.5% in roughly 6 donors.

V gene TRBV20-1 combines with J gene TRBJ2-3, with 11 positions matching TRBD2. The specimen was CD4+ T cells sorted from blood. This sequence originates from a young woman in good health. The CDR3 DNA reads TGCAGTGCGCAACTAGCGGGAGCTCCAGATACGCAGTATTTT. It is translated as CSAQLAGAPDTQYF.